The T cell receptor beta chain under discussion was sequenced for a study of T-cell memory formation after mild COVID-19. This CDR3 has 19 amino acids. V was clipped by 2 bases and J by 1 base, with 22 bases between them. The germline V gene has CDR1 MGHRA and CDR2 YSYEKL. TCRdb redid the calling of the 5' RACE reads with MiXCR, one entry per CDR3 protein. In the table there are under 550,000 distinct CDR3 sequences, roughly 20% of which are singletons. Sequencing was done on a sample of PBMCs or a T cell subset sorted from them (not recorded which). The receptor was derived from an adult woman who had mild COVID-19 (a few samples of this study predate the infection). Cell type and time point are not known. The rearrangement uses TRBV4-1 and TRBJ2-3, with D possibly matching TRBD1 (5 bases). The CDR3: CASSQSWAPGWEGTDTQYF. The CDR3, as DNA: TGCGCCAGCAGCCAATCTTGGGCCCCAGGGTGGGAAGGCACAGATACGCAGTATTTT.